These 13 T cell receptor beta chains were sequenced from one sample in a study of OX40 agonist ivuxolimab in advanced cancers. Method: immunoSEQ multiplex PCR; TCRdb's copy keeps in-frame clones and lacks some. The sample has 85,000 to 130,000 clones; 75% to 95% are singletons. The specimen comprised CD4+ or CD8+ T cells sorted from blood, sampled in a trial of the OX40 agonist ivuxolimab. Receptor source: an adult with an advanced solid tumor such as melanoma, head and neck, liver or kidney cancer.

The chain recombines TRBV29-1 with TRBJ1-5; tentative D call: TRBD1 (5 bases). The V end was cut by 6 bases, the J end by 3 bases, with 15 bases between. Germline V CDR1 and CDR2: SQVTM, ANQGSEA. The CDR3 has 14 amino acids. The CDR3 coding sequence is TGCAGCGTCAGCTGGGACGCCTCCAATCAGCCCCAGCATTTT. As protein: CSVSWDASNQPQHF.

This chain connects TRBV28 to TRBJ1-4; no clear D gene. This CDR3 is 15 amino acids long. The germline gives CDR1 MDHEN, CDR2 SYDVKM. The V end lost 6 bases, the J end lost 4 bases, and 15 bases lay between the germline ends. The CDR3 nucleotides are TGTGCCAGCAGATGGACGGGCAAGGGTAATGAAAAACTGTTTTTT. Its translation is CASRWTGKGNEKLFF.

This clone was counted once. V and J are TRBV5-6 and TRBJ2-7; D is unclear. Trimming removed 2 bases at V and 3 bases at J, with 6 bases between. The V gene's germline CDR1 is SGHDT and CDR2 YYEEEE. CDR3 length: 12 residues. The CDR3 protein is CASSFSLYEQYF. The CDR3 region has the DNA TGTGCCAGCAGCTTTTCCCTCTACGAGCAGTACTTC.

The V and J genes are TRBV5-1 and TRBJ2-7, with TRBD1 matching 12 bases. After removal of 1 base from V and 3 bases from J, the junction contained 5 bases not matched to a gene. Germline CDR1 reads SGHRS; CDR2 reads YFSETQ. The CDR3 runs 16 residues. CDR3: CASSLMGQGAIYEQYF. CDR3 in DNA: TGCGCCAGCAGCTTGATGGGACAGGGGGCGATCTACGAGCAGTACTTC.

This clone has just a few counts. The CDR3 bases are TGTGCCATCAGTGAACGGGGTGGGACAGGCTACACCTTC. Protein product: CAISERGGTGYTF. V and J are TRBV10-3 and TRBJ1-2; a weak D match, TRBD1 (6 bases). V lost 3 bases to trimming and J lost 8 bases, with 13 bases between them. Germline values: CDR1 ENHRY, CDR2 SYGVKD. This CDR3 spans 13 amino acids.

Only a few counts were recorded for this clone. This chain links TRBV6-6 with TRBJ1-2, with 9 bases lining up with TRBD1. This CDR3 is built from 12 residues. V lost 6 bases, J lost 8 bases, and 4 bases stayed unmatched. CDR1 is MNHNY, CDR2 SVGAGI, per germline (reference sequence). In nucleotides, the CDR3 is TGTGCCAGCAGACAGGGGGCCTGGGGCTACACCTTC. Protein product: CASRQGAWGYTF.

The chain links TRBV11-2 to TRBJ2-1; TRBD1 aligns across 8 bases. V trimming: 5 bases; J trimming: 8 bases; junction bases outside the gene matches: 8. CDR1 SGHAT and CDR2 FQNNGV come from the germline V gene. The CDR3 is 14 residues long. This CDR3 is CASSLGQGGDEQFF. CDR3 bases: TGTGCCAGCAGCCTCGGACAGGGTGGGGATGAGCAGTTCTTC.

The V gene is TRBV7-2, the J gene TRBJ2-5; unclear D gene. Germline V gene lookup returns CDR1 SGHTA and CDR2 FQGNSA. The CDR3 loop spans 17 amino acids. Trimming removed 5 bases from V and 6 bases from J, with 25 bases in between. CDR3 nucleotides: TGTGCCAGCAGCCTACCGGAAACAGCTCCCTTTGTGAAGACCCAGTACTTC. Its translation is CASSLPETAPFVKTQYF.

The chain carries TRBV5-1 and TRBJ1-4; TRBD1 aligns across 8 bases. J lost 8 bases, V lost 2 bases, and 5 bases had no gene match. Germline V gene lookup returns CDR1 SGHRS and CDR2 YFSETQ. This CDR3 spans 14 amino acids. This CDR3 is CASSLKQGDEKLFF. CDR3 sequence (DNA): TGCGCCAGCAGCTTAAAACAGGGGGACGAAAAACTGTTTTTT.

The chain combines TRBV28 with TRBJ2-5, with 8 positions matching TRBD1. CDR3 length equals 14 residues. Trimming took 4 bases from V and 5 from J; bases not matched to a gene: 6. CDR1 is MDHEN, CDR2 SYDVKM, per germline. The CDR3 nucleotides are TGTGCCAGCAGTTCCATCAGGGACAGGGAGACCCAGTACTTC. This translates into CASSSIRDRETQYF.

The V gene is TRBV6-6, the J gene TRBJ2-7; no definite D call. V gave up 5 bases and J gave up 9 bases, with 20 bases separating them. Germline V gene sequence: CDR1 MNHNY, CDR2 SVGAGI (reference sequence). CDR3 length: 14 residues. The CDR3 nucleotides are TGTGCCAGCAGTCCGGACGGGTCGGCTCTCCGGCAGTACTTC. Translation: CASSPDGSALRQYF.

CDR3 DNA sequence: TGTGCCAGCAGCATCCCGGGACAGGGTTACGAGCAGTACTTC. Its translation is CASSIPGQGYEQYF. V gene TRBV7-2 combines with J gene TRBJ2-7; 9 nucleotides agree with TRBD1. CDR1 and CDR2 (germline): SGHTA, FQGNSA. The V and J ends lost 5 bases and 4 bases, in that order; junction bases with no gene match: 6. CDR3 length: 14 residues.

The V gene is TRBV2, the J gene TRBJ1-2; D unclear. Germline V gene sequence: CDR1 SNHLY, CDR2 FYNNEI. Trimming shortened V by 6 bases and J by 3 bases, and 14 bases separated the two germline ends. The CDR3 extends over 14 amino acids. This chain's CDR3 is CASRRDGPDYGYTF. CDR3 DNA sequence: TGTGCCAGCAGGAGAGACGGACCAGACTATGGCTACACCTTC.